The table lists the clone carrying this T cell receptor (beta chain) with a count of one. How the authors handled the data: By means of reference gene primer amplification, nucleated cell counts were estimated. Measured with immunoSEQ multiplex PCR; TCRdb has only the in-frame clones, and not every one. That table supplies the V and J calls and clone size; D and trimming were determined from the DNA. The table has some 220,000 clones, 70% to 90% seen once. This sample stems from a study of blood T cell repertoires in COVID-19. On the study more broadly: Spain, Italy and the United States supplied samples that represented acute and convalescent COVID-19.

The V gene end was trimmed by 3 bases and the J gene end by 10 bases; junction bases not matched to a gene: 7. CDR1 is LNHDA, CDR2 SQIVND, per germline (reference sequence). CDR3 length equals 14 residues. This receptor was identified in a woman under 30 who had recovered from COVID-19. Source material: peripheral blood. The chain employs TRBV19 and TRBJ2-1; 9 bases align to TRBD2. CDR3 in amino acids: CASSMASGTWEQFF. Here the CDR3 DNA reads TGTGCCAGTAGTATGGCTAGCGGGACGTGGGAGCAGTTCTTC.